Below, 16 T cell receptor beta chains from the same sample are listed, as sequenced in a study of cytomegalovirus exposure and HLA in healthy donors. PCR primers comprised 60 Vbeta and 13 Jbeta primers. Repertoires were generated with immunoSEQ multiplex PCR, while TCRdb's copy carries only in-frame clones and drops some. The sample holds nearly 200,000 clones; 82% are singletons and the top ten take roughly 0.098%. The sample was PBMCs. Receptors originate from a boy aged 2-9 years in good health and CMV-seronegative.

This chain connects TRBV2 to TRBJ1-6; 7 nucleotides align to TRBD1. With 4 bases clipped from V and 0 bases from J, the junction kept 6 bases outside the gene matches. CDR3 length equals 17 residues. Per the germline V gene, CDR1 is SNHLY and CDR2 is FYNNEI. The CDR3 is CASSGARGDSYNSPLHF. For the CDR3, the DNA is TGTGCCAGCAGTGGCGCCAGGGGGGACTCCTATAATTCACCCCTCCACTTT.

This clone appeared a few times. V and J are TRBV7-6 and TRBJ1-1; 7 positions agree with TRBD1. The CDR3 runs 13 residues. V shed 5 bases, J shed 1 base, and the junction held 1 base outside the gene matches. The germline V gene has CDR1 SGHVS and CDR2 FNYEAQ. CDR3 sequence: CASSRTGNTEAFF. CDR3 coding DNA: TGTGCCAGCAGCAGGACAGGGAACACTGAAGCTTTCTTT.

The V gene is TRBV10-2, the J gene TRBJ1-2; 7 bases match TRBD1. The germline V gene encodes CDR1 WSHSY and CDR2 SAAADI. The trim removed 5 bases at V and 3 bases at J, leaving 3 bases unmatched. CDR3 size: 13 residues. The CDR3 region has the DNA TGCGCCAGCAGTCTAACAGGGGACTATGGCTACACCTTC. Amino acid sequence: CASSLTGDYGYTF.

The V and J genes are TRBV29-1 and TRBJ1-1; D perhaps matches TRBD1 (5 bases). The V end was cut by 4 bases, the J end by 0 bases, with 6 bases between. Germline V lookup: CDR1 SQVTM, CDR2 ANQGSEA. CDR3 length equals 12 residues. The CDR3 sequence is CSVGTMNTEAFF. For the CDR3, the DNA is TGCAGCGTTGGGACAATGAACACTGAAGCTTTCTTT.

The chain is built from TRBV4-1 and TRBJ1-4; 7 bases align to TRBD1. Germline V gives CDR1 MGHRA, CDR2 YSYEKL. The CDR3 totals 16 residues. The ends lost 5 bases at V and 5 bases at J; junction bases unmatched: 11. CDR3 coding DNA: TGCGCCAGCAGCGGACCACGGGACAGCCTAAATGAAAAACTGTTTTTT. Its protein product is CASSGPRDSLNEKLFF.

The CDR3 DNA reads TGTGCCAGCAGCTTACTGGCGGCAGGGGCGGGCTCCTACGAGCAGTACTTC. Its protein is CASSLLAAGAGSYEQYF. The V and J genes are TRBV11-2 and TRBJ2-7, with a possible D match to TRBD1 (6 bases). Germline V gene lookup returns CDR1 SGHAT and CDR2 FQNNGV. The CDR3 loop spans 17 amino acids. Trimming stripped 2 bases from V and 0 bases from J, with 17 bases between.

The chain employs TRBV6-4 and TRBJ1-1; D perhaps matches TRBD1 (5 bases). The ends were cut back, 6 bases at V and 0 bases at J, with 14 bases in the middle. The CDR3 is 15 residues long. Germline V gene sequence: CDR1 MRHNA, CDR2 SNTAGT. CDR3 DNA sequence: TGTGCCAGCAGCGAAGGGGAGGTCATGAACACTGAAGCTTTCTTT. It is translated as CASSEGEVMNTEAFF.

The chain carries TRBV4-1 and TRBJ1-3, with TRBD1 as a possible D gene (6 bases). CDR3 length: 15 residues. Germline V gene sequence: CDR1 MGHRA, CDR2 YSYEKL. V was shortened by 3 bases and J by 4 bases, with 13 bases between the two germline ends. Here the CDR3 DNA reads TGCGCCAGCAGCCACGGGCGGGGGCTCGGAAACACCATATATTTT. Translation: CASSHGRGLGNTIYF.

This clone has only one observation. The rearrangement joins TRBV19 to TRBJ1-6; 9 bases map to TRBD1. The ends lost 7 bases at V and 9 bases at J; junction bases unmatched: 7. The CDR3 covers 14 residues. Germline assignment: CDR1 LNHDA and CDR2 SQIVND (reference sequence). CDR3 amino acids: CASTRDRDSSPLHF. The DNA for the CDR3 is TGTGCCAGTACCCGGGACAGGGATTCTTCACCCCTCCACTTT.

Concerning this clone: Other DNA sequences in this specimen translate into the identical CDR3. V and J are TRBV7-2 and TRBJ1-1; TRBD1 agrees at 7 bases. V was clipped by 5 bases and J by 3 bases; unmatched bases: 3. The germline CDR1 and CDR2 sequences are SGHTA and FQGNSA. The CDR3 is 13 amino acids. The CDR3 is CASSRQGDTEAFF. In nucleotides, the CDR3 is TGTGCCAGCAGCCGACAGGGCGACACTGAAGCTTTCTTT.

CDR3: CASSEPRGLGGYTF. DNA of the CDR3: TGCGCCAGCAGCGAGCCCAGGGGGCTGGGTGGCTACACCTTC. V is TRBV5-1 and J is TRBJ1-2, with 8 positions matching TRBD1. The germline CDR1 and CDR2 sequences are SGHRS and YFSETQ. This CDR3 has 14 amino acids. V lost 4 bases, J lost 7 bases, and 9 bases stayed unmatched.

As DNA, the CDR3 is TGCAGCGTCGGGGGGGACAGGGCGTATGCTGGGGTGGGTAAGCAGTACTTC. It encodes CSVGGDRAYAGVGKQYF. The V and J genes are TRBV29-1 and TRBJ2-7, with D possibly matching TRBD1 (9 bases). Per germline, CDR1 SQVTM and CDR2 ANQGSEA. This CDR3 is 17 amino acids long. Trimming removed 6 bases from V and 8 bases from J, with 32 bases in between.

The chain couples TRBV18 to TRBJ2-1, with 7 bases lining up with TRBD2. Germline CDR1 reads KGHSH; CDR2 reads LQKENI. Trimming at V came to 6 bases and at J to 10 bases, leaving 9 bases not matched to a gene. This CDR3 has 13 residues. The CDR3 coding sequence is TGTGCCAGCTCGCCTGTAGCGGGTAGGGAGCAGTTCTTC. Translation gives CASSPVAGREQFF.

J is TRBJ2-3 and V is TRBV7-3; TRBD2 matches at 16 bases. After removal of 5 bases from V and 4 bases from J, the junction contained 9 bases not matched to a gene. The CDR3 is 18 amino acids. Per the germline V gene, CDR1 is SGHTA and CDR2 is FQGTGA. The CDR3 protein is CASSLLGTSGGAPDTQYF. CDR3 sequence (DNA): TGTGCCAGCAGCCTACTAGGGACTAGCGGGGGGGCCCCAGATACGCAGTATTTT.

The chain is built from TRBV9 and TRBJ1-4; no clear D. Trimming shortened V by 6 bases and J by 12 bases, and 21 bases separated the two germline ends. CDR1 and CDR2 (germline): SGDLS, YYNGEE. The CDR3 runs to 14 residues. CDR3 sequence (DNA): TGTGCCAGCATCCCAACAGTGCAGTCTTCCGAACTGTTTTTT. It is translated as CASIPTVQSSELFF.

V and J are TRBV5-6 and TRBJ1-1; D gene unclear. Trimming removed 3 bases at V and 4 bases at J, with 7 bases between. From germline, CDR1 is SGHDT and CDR2 YYEEEE. This CDR3 has 12 residues. The CDR3 spells CASSWAGTEAFF. CDR3 in DNA: TGTGCCAGCAGCTGGGCCGGCACTGAAGCTTTCTTT.